These T cell receptor beta chains were read from a single sample in a study of blood T cell repertoires in COVID-19. Method: immunoSEQ multiplex PCR; TCRdb's copy keeps in-frame clones and lacks some. This sample has about 310,000 clones; 70% to 90% occur once, and the top ten carry approximately 8%. Specimen: peripheral blood. Receptor source: a woman in her fifties or sixties who had recovered from COVID-19. Both conserved end residues are part of each CDR3. The D gene is left open where the match is weak. Clone size is given for some rows only: seen once, a few or many times, or a class if the clone is expanded.

clone size	J gene	D gene	CDR3 length	V gene	CDR3 protein	CDR3 DNA
few	TRBJ2-6	.	14	TRBV6-5	CASSEAPGANVLTF	TGTGCCAGCTCTGAGGCCCCTGGGGCCAACGTCCTGACTTTC
.	TRBJ2-3	TRBD2	14	TRBV7-2	CASTLAGGLDTQYF	TGTGCCAGCACCTTAGCGGGAGGGCTGGATACGCAGTATTTT
.	TRBJ1-4	.	14	TRBV19	CASSIGGNHEKLFF	TGTGCCAGTAGTATCGGGGGGAACCATGAAAAACTGTTTTTT
.	TRBJ1-2	TRBD1	14	TRBV5-1	CASTTGGATKSYTF	TGCGCCAGCACCACAGGGGGCGCGACGAAAAGCTACACCTTC
.	TRBJ2-7	.	13	TRBV4-3	CASSQGTFYEQYF	TGCGCCAGCAGCCAAGGGACATTTTACGAGCAGTACTTC
.	TRBJ2-7	TRBD1	15	TRBV29-1	CSAEGGTGSAYEQYF	TGCAGCGCCGAGGGGGGGACAGGGAGCGCCTACGAGCAGTACTTC
few	TRBJ1-1	.	15	TRBV27	CASSFNYQGIGEAFF	TGTGCCAGCAGTTTTAACTACCAGGGTATCGGCGAAGCTTTCTTT
.	TRBJ2-3	.	14	TRBV28	CASTEGGARDTQYF	TGTGCCAGCACCGAAGGGGGGGCCCGAGATACGCAGTATTTT
.	TRBJ2-7	.	13	TRBV20-1	CSASRGKLDEQYF	TGCAGTGCTAGTCGGGGGAAGTTGGACGAGCAGTACTTC
.	TRBJ1-2	.	14	TRBV4-3	CASSQGRTDYGYTF	TGCGCCAGCAGCCAAGGTAGAACAGACTATGGCTACACCTTC
.	TRBJ2-7	TRBD2	14	TRBV29-1	CSVVTSGSVDEQYF	TGCAGCGTTGTCACTAGCGGGAGTGTGGATGAGCAGTACTTC
.	TRBJ2-2	TRBD2	15	TRBV5-4	CASSSGTRAAGELFF	TGTGCCAGCAGCTCAGGGACTAGAGCCGCCGGGGAGCTGTTTTTT
.	TRBJ1-5	.	15	TRBV28	CASSLAGMSNQPQHF	TGTGCCAGCAGTTTGGCGGGTATGAGCAATCAGCCCCAGCATTTT
.	TRBJ1-1	.	13	TRBV29-1	CSVTGLANTEAFF	TGCAGCGTCACAGGTTTGGCGAACACTGAAGCTTTCTTT
.	TRBJ1-2	TRBD1	12	TRBV28	CASSSQGTGYTF	TGTGCCAGCAGTTCACAGGGGACTGGCTACACCTTC
.	TRBJ2-3	.	16	TRBV4-2	CASSQGASGGTDTQYF	TGTGCCAGCAGCCAAGGTGCCAGCGGAGGCACAGATACGCAGTATTTT
.	TRBJ2-1	TRBD2	16	TRBV19	CASSVRAPGEGTEQFF	TGTGCCAGTAGTGTGAGGGCCCCTGGGGAGGGTACTGAGCAGTTCTTC
.	TRBJ2-7	.	12	TRBV6-5	CATRTDSYEQYF	TGTGCCACCAGGACAGACAGCTACGAGCAGTACTTC
.	TRBJ2-5	.	11	TRBV5-1	CASRREETQYF	TGCGCCAGCAGGAGGGAGGAGACCCAGTACTTC
.	TRBJ2-1	TRBD2	15	TRBV7-2	CASSLYLAGGNEQFF	TGTGCCAGCAGCTTGTATCTAGCGGGAGGGAATGAGCAGTTCTTC
.	TRBJ2-1	.	14	TRBV4-2	CASSQDSVTNEQFF	TGTGCCAGCAGCCAAGACTCAGTAACCAATGAGCAGTTCTTC
.	TRBJ2-4	TRBD1	13	TRBV5-8	CASSYGTGSYTYF	TGTGCCAGCAGCTATGGGACAGGGTCGTACACTTACTTC
.	TRBJ2-3	TRBD2	18	TRBV28	CASSSIGLAGGYTDTQYF	TGTGCCAGCAGTTCAATCGGACTAGCGGGGGGATACACAGATACGCAGTATTTT
.	TRBJ2-7	.	14	TRBV5-1	CASTTGLSPYEQYF	TGCGCCAGCACCACAGGGTTGAGTCCCTACGAGCAGTACTTC
.	TRBJ1-2	.	15	TRBV11-2	CASTKDSQAHYGYTF	TGTGCCAGCACTAAGGACAGCCAAGCACACTATGGCTACACCTTC
.	TRBJ2-5	TRBD2	16	TRBV4-2	CASSRRDYPYQETQYF	TGTGCCAGCAGCCGCCGGGACTACCCGTACCAAGAGACCCAGTACTTC
.	TRBJ1-1	.	14	TRBV7-2	CASSLGGEVAEAFF	TGTGCCAGCAGCTTGGGGGGAGAGGTCGCTGAAGCTTTCTTT
.	TRBJ2-7	.	12	TRBV10-3	CAISASFYEQYF	TGTGCCATCAGTGCCTCCTTTTACGAGCAGTACTTC
.	TRBJ2-5	TRBD2	18	TRBV18	CASSPVPFSGGKQETQYF	TGTGCCAGCTCACCGGTTCCCTTTAGCGGGGGTAAACAAGAGACCCAGTACTTC
.	TRBJ1-1	.	14	TRBV6-2/TRBV6-3	CASSSVQQGIEAFF	TGTGCCAGCAGTTCTGTACAACAGGGCATTGAAGCTTTCTTT
once	TRBJ1-2	TRBD1	12	TRBV9	CASSRDSYGYTF	TGTGCCAGCAGCCGGGACAGCTATGGCTACACCTTC
.	TRBJ1-2	.	18	TRBV5-1	CASSLAGVSREASYGYTF	TGCGCCAGCAGCTTGGCCGGTGTTTCTAGGGAGGCCTCCTATGGCTACACCTTC
few	TRBJ2-2	.	15	TRBV5-1	CASSLSVAGAGELFF	TGCGCCAGCAGCTTGTCGGTGGCAGGGGCCGGGGAGCTGTTTTTT
many	TRBJ2-1	.	15	TRBV9	CASSVDEGTYNEQFF	TGTGCCAGCAGCGTAGACGAGGGAACCTACAATGAGCAGTTCTTC
.	TRBJ1-4	.	16	TRBV28	CASSLSGGTTNEKLFF	TGTGCCAGCAGTTTATCCGGGGGGACAACTAATGAAAAACTGTTTTTT
.	TRBJ2-7	TRBD1	15	TRBV28	CASRAGTGGSYEQYF	TGTGCCAGCAGGGCGGGGACAGGGGGTTCCTACGAGCAGTACTTC
.	TRBJ1-1	.	14	TRBV27	CASSIWGQNTEAFF	TGTGCCAGCAGCATCTGGGGGCAGAACACTGAAGCTTTCTTT
.	TRBJ1-2	.	16	TRBV2	CASSPTWGGLGYGYTF	TGTGCCAGCAGCCCTACCTGGGGGGGGCTTGGCTATGGCTACACCTTC
.	TRBJ1-5	.	14	TRBV19	CASSTRDFGQPQHF	TGTGCCAGTAGTACCAGGGACTTTGGTCAGCCCCAGCATTTT
.	TRBJ2-5	TRBD2	14	TRBV6-6	CASSRGLTQETQYF	TGTGCCAGCAGTAGGGGACTAACACAAGAGACCCAGTACTTC
once	TRBJ2-1	TRBD2	15	TRBV7-2	CASSFTGGAHNEQFF	TGTGCCAGCAGCTTTACCGGGGGGGCGCATAATGAGCAGTTCTTC
.	TRBJ2-4	TRBD1	16	TRBV7-9	CASSSGDSLAKNIQYF	TGTGCCAGCAGCTCAGGGGACAGCCTAGCCAAAAACATTCAGTACTTC
.	TRBJ2-7	TRBD2	16	TRBV3-1/TRBV3-2	CASSPFIAGGAYEQYF	TGTGCCAGCAGCCCCTTTATAGCGGGAGGGGCCTACGAGCAGTACTTC